The T cell receptor beta chain under discussion was sequenced for a study of T cell changes during pregnancy in multiple sclerosis. This clone was recorded once. Sequenced by immunoSEQ multiplex PCR; TCRdb stores in-frame clones only, minus some. Among fewer than 70,000 clones, roughly 92% were seen once, and the ten largest hold roughly 1.4%. In germline, CDR1 is LGHNA, CDR2 YNFKEQ. Trimming removed 6 bases from V and 2 bases from J; junction bases left unmatched: 5. The CDR3 spans 15 residues. The TCR sequence derives from a female donor with multiple sclerosis, enrolled in a pregnancy study. This sample comprised peripheral blood, obtained in the second trimester of pregnancy. This rearrangement joins TRBV4-2 to TRBJ1-2; 11 nucleotides line up with TRBD1. CDR3 bases: TGTGCCAGCAGTACGGACAGGGGGCAGAACTATGGCTACACCTTC. Its protein product is CASSTDRGQNYGYTF.